Below are 15 T cell receptor beta chains sequenced from a single sample in a study of blood T cell repertoires in COVID-19. Assay: immunoSEQ multiplex PCR; the TCRdb copy retains only in-frame clones and omits some. The sample lists 100,000 to 150,000 clones, 65% to 90% occurring once. The sample was peripheral blood. Receptors were obtained from an elderly woman with acute or convalescent COVID-19.

J is TRBJ1-5 and V is TRBV2; D unclear. CDR1 and CDR2 from the germline V gene are SNHLY and FYNNEI. Trimming removed 8 bases from V and 5 bases from J, with 16 bases in between. This CDR3 has 14 residues. The CDR3 region has the DNA TGTGCCAGCGCTGGGCAGGTGGGCGATCAGCCCCAGCATTTT. Its translation is CASAGQVGDQPQHF.

This chain connects TRBV10-3 to TRBJ1-1; D call uncertain. This CDR3 contains 13 residues. The V end lost 9 bases, the J end lost 3 bases, and 14 bases lay between the germline ends. Germline CDR1 is ENHRY and CDR2 is SYGVKD. CDR3 in amino acids: CAIQLRADTEAFF. The CDR3 nucleotides are TGTGCCATTCAGTTGAGGGCGGACACTGAAGCTTTCTTT.

CDR3 nucleotide sequence: TGTGCCAGCAGCTTTAACTCGCTTGGGGGCAGCTCCTATAATTCACCCCTCCACTTT. Encoded protein: CASSFNSLGGSSYNSPLHF. The chain joins TRBV5-5 to TRBJ1-6; weak D call: TRBD1 (6 bases). Germline V gene sequence: CDR1 SGHKS, CDR2 YYEKEE (reference sequence). The CDR3 is 19 amino acids. V was cut by 2 bases and J by 0 bases, with 18 bases left in between.

The rearrangement uses TRBV3-1 (or the pseudogene TRBV3-2) and TRBJ1-5, with 7 bases identical to TRBD1. Germline values: CDR1 LGHDT, CDR2 YNNKEL (reference sequence). V trimming: 3 bases; J trimming: 4 bases; junction bases outside the gene matches: 3. The CDR3 has 14 amino acids. CDR3 in DNA: TGTGCCAGCAGCCATTCGGACAGGAATCAGCCCCAGCATTTT. Translating gives CASSHSDRNQPQHF.

The chain couples TRBV5-4 to TRBJ2-3, with 16 positions matching TRBD2. CDR1 and CDR2 from the germline V gene are SGHNT and YYREEE (reference sequence). J was trimmed by 3 bases and V by 5 bases; bases with no gene match: 6. This CDR3 spans 17 amino acids. The CDR3 bases are TGTGCCAGCAGACCGGGACTAGCGGGGGGGCAAACAGATACGCAGTATTTT. Protein product: CASRPGLAGGQTDTQYF.

The chain uses TRBV28 and TRBJ1-6; no definite D call. Per germline, CDR1 MDHEN and CDR2 SYDVKM. The CDR3 has 13 residues. The germline V and J ends were trimmed by 8 bases and 11 bases, with 16 bases remaining between them. CDR3 protein: CASLGGQQTPLHF. The CDR3 DNA is TGTGCCAGCTTGGGAGGCCAGCAGACACCCCTCCACTTT.

This chain joins TRBV4-3 and TRBJ1-1; D ambiguous. CDR1 is LGHNA, CDR2 YSLEER, per germline. The CDR3 contains 14 residues. V lost 2 bases and J lost 11, with 18 bases in between. CDR3: CASSQSSTAQKAFF. In nucleotides, the CDR3 is TGCGCCAGCAGCCAATCCAGTACGGCACAGAAGGCTTTCTTT.

The CDR3 sequence is CRGDSNYGYTF. DNA of the CDR3: TGCAGGGGGGACAGTAACTATGGCTACACCTTC. This sequence joins TRBV20-1 and TRBJ1-2, with 7 nucleotides matching TRBD1. Germline lookup yields CDR1 DFQATT and CDR2 SNEGSKA (reference sequence). This CDR3 region has 11 residues.

The gene calls are TRBV18 and TRBJ2-7; perhaps TRBD2 as D (7 bases). Between the trimmed V and J ends, which lost 3 bases and 4 bases, there was a span of 19 bases. The CDR3 contains 16 residues. The germline V gene has CDR1 KGHSH and CDR2 LQKENI. The CDR3 loop is CASSPIGGGGRYEQYF. As DNA, the CDR3 is TGTGCCAGCTCACCGATAGGGGGGGGCGGCCGTTACGAGCAGTACTTC.

The chain combines TRBV4-1 with TRBJ2-5, with TRBD2 identical over 7 bases. CDR1 MGHRA and CDR2 YSYEKL come from the germline V gene. V shed 1 base and J 3 bases; nucleotides not matched to a gene: 11. The length of the CDR3 is 17 residues. As DNA, the CDR3 is TGCGCCAGCAGCCAAGGACGGGGGGTGGCTCGGGAAGAGACCCAGTACTTC. Its translation is CASSQGRGVAREETQYF.

The J gene is TRBJ2-7, the V gene TRBV6-5; tentatively, D is TRBD1 (6 bases). The CDR3 length is 16 residues. V was pared by 0 bases and J by 3 bases, with 15 bases between. Germline CDR1 reads MNHEY; CDR2 reads SVGAGI. CDR3 DNA sequence: TGTGCCAGCAGTTACTCGAGATCAGGGGCAAACTACGAGCAGTACTTC. Amino acids: CASSYSRSGANYEQYF.

This chain links TRBV6-5 with TRBJ2-7, with a weak D call TRBD2 (7 bases). The CDR3 consists of 14 residues. The V gene lost 6 bases and the J gene lost 5 bases, with 17 bases spanning the gap. Germline lookup yields CDR1 MNHEY and CDR2 SVGAGI. The CDR3 is CASRRGGAENEQYV. The CDR3 nucleotides read TGTGCCAGCAGACGAGGGGGGGCTGAGAACGAGCAGTACGTC.

This clone has only one observation. This chain joins TRBV19 and TRBJ2-3, with 7 bases aligning to TRBD2. V gave up 4 bases and J gave up 6 bases; unmatched junction bases: 7. The CDR3 sequence is 14 residues long. From germline, CDR1 is LNHDA and CDR2 SQIVND (reference sequence). Written as DNA, the CDR3 is TGTGCCAGTAGTAAGGGACTATCTTCCGATACGCAGTATTTT. It is translated as CASSKGLSSDTQYF. The full variable domain, completed using reference TRBV19 and TRBJ2-3, is DGGITQSPKYLFRKEGQNVTLSCEQNLNHDAMYWYRQDPGQGLRLIYYSQIVNDFQKGDIAEGYSVSREKKESFPLTVTSAQKNPTAFYLCASSKGLSSDTQYFGPGTRLTVL.

V and J are TRBV7-9 and TRBJ2-5; D is possibly TRBD1 (6 bases). Trimming took off 3 bases at V and 2 bases at J, with 13 bases between the two ends. The CDR3 loop spans 15 amino acids. In germline, CDR1 is SEHNR, CDR2 FQNEAQ (reference sequence). CDR3 region: CASSLDSMAQETQYF. The CDR3 bases are TGTGCCAGCAGCTTGGACAGTATGGCGCAAGAGACCCAGTACTTC.

This clone was seen once. This chain uses TRBV19 with TRBJ2-6, with 9 bases that match TRBD1. Trimming at V came to 4 bases and at J to 4 bases, leaving 5 bases not matched to a gene. The germline V gene encodes CDR1 LNHDA and CDR2 SQIVND (reference sequence). The CDR3 is 16 residues long. CDR3 protein: CASSRLQGAGANVLTF. For the CDR3, the DNA is TGTGCCAGTAGTAGACTACAGGGGGCAGGGGCCAACGTCCTGACTTTC.